This T cell receptor (beta chain) was profiled in a study of response to subunit inactivated influenza vaccine. This clonotype was recorded a few times. The CDR3 loop spans 15 amino acids. V shed 2 bases and J shed 7 bases, with 15 bases lying between them. CDR1 and CDR2 (germline): MNHEY, SVGEGT. TCRdb reprocessed the RT-PCR reads with MiXCR, giving one entry per CDR3 protein. The sample includes fewer than 600,000 distinct CDR3 sequences, around 7.7% of them seen just once. The sample consisted of PBMCs from blood, taken 23 to 25 months after vaccination. The chain couples TRBV6-2 or TRBV6-3 to TRBJ1-5, with D perhaps TRBD1 (6 bases). The TCR sequence derives from a man aged 50-75 years who received an inactivated influenza vaccine. CDR3 sequence reads: CASSYPGRGGQPQHF. CDR3 DNA sequence: TGTGCCAGCAGTTACCCCGGCAGGGGAGGACAGCCCCAGCATTTT.